The text below deals with one T cell receptor beta chain. The data stem from a study of T cells in Graves' hyperthyroidism and ophthalmopathy. This CDR3 spans 18 amino acids. Germline trimming cut 10 bases from V and 3 bases from J; bases unmatched to any gene: 14. Germline CDR1 reads ENHRY; CDR2 reads SYGVKD. From RNA transcripts, TCR beta CDR3 regions were amplified. The HTBI primer set was used in a first-round RT-PCR of the TCR CDR3. MiXCR was run by TCRdb on the multiplex PCR reads, yielding one entry per CDR3 protein. Of roughly 710,000 distinct CDR3 sequences listed, roughly a third are singletons.

Material: blood. The sequence was collected from a woman between 40 and 55 years old with Graves' hyperthyroidism. The J gene is TRBJ1-6, the V gene TRBV10-3; 11 bases line up with TRBD1. DNA of the CDR3: TGTGCCACTTATTCCGGGACAGGGGGAGGAGGCTATAATTCACCCCTCCACTTT. This sequence encodes CATYSGTGGGGYNSPLHF.